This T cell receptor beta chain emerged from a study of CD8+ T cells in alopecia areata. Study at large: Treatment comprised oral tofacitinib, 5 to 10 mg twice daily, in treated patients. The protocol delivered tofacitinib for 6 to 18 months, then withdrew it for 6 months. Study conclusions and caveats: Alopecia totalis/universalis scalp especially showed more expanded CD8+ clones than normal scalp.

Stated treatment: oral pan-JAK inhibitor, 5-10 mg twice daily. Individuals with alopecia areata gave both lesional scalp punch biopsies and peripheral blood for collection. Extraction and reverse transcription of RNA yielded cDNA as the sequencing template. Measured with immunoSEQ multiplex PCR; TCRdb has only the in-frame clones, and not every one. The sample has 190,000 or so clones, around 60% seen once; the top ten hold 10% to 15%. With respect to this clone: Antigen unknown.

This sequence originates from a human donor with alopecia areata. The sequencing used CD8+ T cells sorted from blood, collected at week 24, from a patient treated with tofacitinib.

The CDR3 DNA reads TGTGCCAGCAGCTTAGTAGGTCCCTACGAGCAGTACTTC. This translates into CASSLVGPYEQYF. The chain recombines TRBV13 with TRBJ2-7; D uncertain. Trimming cost V 1 base and J 2 bases, with 6 bases left between them. This CDR3 is 13 amino acids long. Germline V lookup: CDR1 PRHDT, CDR2 FYEKMQ (reference sequence).